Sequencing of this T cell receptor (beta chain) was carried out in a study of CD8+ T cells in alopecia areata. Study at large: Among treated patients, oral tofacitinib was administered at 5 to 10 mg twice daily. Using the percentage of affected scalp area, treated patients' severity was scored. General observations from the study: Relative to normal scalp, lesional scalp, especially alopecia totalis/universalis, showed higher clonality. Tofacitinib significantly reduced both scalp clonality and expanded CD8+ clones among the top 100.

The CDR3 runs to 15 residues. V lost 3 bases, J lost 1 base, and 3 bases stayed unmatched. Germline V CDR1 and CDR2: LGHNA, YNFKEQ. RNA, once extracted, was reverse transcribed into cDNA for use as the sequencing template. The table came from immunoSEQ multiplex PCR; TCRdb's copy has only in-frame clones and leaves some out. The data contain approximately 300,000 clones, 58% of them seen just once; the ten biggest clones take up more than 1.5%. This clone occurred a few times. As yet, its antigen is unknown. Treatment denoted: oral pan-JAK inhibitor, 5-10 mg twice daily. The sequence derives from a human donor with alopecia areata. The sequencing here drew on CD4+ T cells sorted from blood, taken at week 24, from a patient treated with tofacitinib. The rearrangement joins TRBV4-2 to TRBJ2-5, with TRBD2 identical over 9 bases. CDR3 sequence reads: CASSQRLAVQETQYF. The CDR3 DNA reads TGTGCCAGCAGCCAGCGACTAGCGGTCCAAGAGACCCAGTACTTC.